These 14 T cell receptor beta chains originate from one sample sequenced in a study of cytomegalovirus exposure and HLA in healthy donors (dated 2017 in TCRdb). Libraries were built with the immunoSEQ multiplex PCR assay. For the multiplex PCR, a mixture combining 60 forward primers for TCR Vbeta segments and 13 reverse primers for TCR Jbeta segments was used. The clones in this table, taken by TCRdb from immuneACCESS, are in-frame only. Not every clone is retained; where verified, under half of the shortfall comes from an unresolved V gene, and the cause of the rest is unknown. The sample table lists approximately 110,000 clones, around 72% of them with a count of one. The ten largest clones represent approximately 8.2% of the sample. Material: PBMCs. These receptors were collected from a woman aged 40-49 years in good health and CMV-seropositive.

The rearrangement links TRBV9 to TRBJ1-2; D is possibly TRBD1 (6 bases). CDR3 length: 14 residues. The V gene's germline CDR1 is SGDLS and CDR2 YYNGEE. Trimming stripped 8 bases from V and 2 bases from J, with 16 bases between. CDR3 in DNA: TGTGCCAGTTCAACAGGGTCGGGAAACTATGGCTACACCTTC. As protein: CASSTGSGNYGYTF.

This clone was counted once. The rearrangement uses TRBV6-1 and TRBJ2-5, with 8 bases matching TRBD2. V was clipped by 2 bases and J by 4 bases; unmatched bases: 6. CDR1 is MNHNS and CDR2 is SASEGT in the germline V gene. This CDR3 is built from 15 residues. CDR3 sequence (DNA): TGTGCCAGCAGTGAAAACGGGGGGGCGGGAGAGACCCAGTACTTC. This gives the protein CASSENGGAGETQYF.

In its sample, this clone was seen a few times. The chain links TRBV7-2 to TRBJ2-7, with D possibly matching TRBD1 (6 bases). Germline values: CDR1 SGHTA, CDR2 FQGNSA. This CDR3 comprises 12 residues. The V gene lost 0 bases and the J gene lost 7 bases, with 7 bases spanning the gap. The CDR3 sequence is CASSLAGTEQYF. The DNA for the CDR3 is TGTGCCAGCAGCTTAGCCGGGACAGAGCAGTACTTC. The variable domain in full, completed from reference TRBV7-2 and TRBJ2-7, reads GAGVSQSPSNKVTEKGKDVELRCDPISGHTALYWYRQSLGQGLEFLIYFQGNSAPDKSGLPSDRFSAERTGGSVSTLTIQRTQQEDSAVYLCASSLAGTEQYFGPGTRLTVT.

The chain employs TRBV5-1 and TRBJ1-1; possible D gene TRBD1, 5 bases. Deletions cut 0 bases from V and 1 base from J, with 7 bases between. The CDR3 has 14 residues. The germline V gene has CDR1 SGHRS and CDR2 YFSETQ. In DNA form, the CDR3 reads TGCGCCAGCAGCTTGGGCAGGGCGAACACTGAAGCTTTCTTT. Its protein product is CASSLGRANTEAFF.

This clone was seen a few times. The chain combines TRBV11-2 with TRBJ1-1; D unresolved. The CDR3 covers 17 residues. From germline, CDR1 is SGHAT and CDR2 FQNNGV. V dropped 6 bases and J dropped 5 bases, with 25 bases sitting between them. CDR3 DNA: TGTGCCAGCAGTTTATCATTTGGACCGGGAACTTCTACTGAAGCTTTCTTT. Amino acid sequence: CASSLSFGPGTSTEAFF.

The gene calls are TRBV5-4 and TRBJ2-7; D gene uncertain. CDR1 is SGHNT and CDR2 is YYREEE in the germline V gene (reference sequence). The CDR3 runs to 14 residues. The V gene lost 4 bases and the J gene lost 0 bases, with 11 bases spanning the gap. DNA for the CDR3: TGTGCCAGCAGCCCGCTAGAAAACTCCTACGAGCAGTACTTC. Protein product: CASSPLENSYEQYF.

The chain employs TRBV9 and TRBJ2-3; perhaps TRBD2 as D (6 bases). Germline CDR1 reads SGDLS; CDR2 reads YYNGEE. The CDR3 is 13 residues long. V was trimmed by 4 bases and J by 6 bases, leaving 12 bases between them. The CDR3 sequence: CASSQGGDDTQYF. DNA of the CDR3: TGTGCCAGCAGCCAGGGCGGGGATGATACGCAGTATTTT.

The rearrangement joins TRBV6-5 to TRBJ2-7, with 9 bases that match TRBD2. This CDR3 spans 13 amino acids. V was clipped by 9 bases and J by 6 bases; unmatched bases: 9. The germline gives CDR1 MNHEY, CDR2 SVGAGI. The CDR3 coding sequence is TGTGCCAGTTCACGGACTAGCGTTGCCGAGCAGTACTTC. Translated, it gives CASSRTSVAEQYF.

This clone showed up just a few times. This chain uses TRBV4-3 with TRBJ2-7; D is possibly TRBD2 (5 bases). There are 15 residues in the CDR3. Germline V gene sequence: CDR1 LGHNA, CDR2 YSLEER. V lost 4 bases and J lost 1, with 14 bases in between. The CDR3 nucleotides are TGCGCCAGCAGCCCTAGTCGGGAACGTTCCTACGAGCAGTACTTC. Translation: CASSPSRERSYEQYF.

The chain employs TRBV7-6 and TRBJ1-4; a possible D gene is TRBD1 (5 bases). Germline loops: CDR1 SGHVS, CDR2 FNYEAQ. V lost 8 bases and J lost 4, with 11 bases in between. The CDR3 sequence is 13 residues long. CDR3 DNA: TGTGCCAGCGGAGACAGCCTTAATGAAAAACTGTTTTTT. It codes for CASGDSLNEKLFF.

The J gene is TRBJ2-1, the V gene TRBV9, with 7 bases matching TRBD2. The V gene end was trimmed by 0 bases and the J gene end by 4 bases; junction bases not matched to a gene: 7. Germline-derived CDR1 and CDR2 are SGDLS and YYNGEE. The CDR3 runs 16 residues. The CDR3 protein is CASSVGGGGYYNEQFF. The CDR3 DNA reads TGTGCCAGCAGCGTAGGGGGCGGGGGATATTACAATGAGCAGTTCTTC. Complete variable domain (other parts from reference TRBV9 and TRBJ2-1): DSGVTQTPKHLITATGQRVTLRCSPRSGDLSVYWYQQSLDQGLQFLIQYYNGEERAKGNILERFSAQQFPDLHSELNLSSLELGDSALYFCASSVGGGGYYNEQFFGPGTRLTVL.

The chain is built from TRBV4-3 and TRBJ1-1; weak D call: TRBD1 (5 bases). Per the germline V gene, CDR1 is LGHNA and CDR2 is YSLEER. The CDR3 extends over 16 amino acids. V gave up 5 bases and J gave up 2 bases, with 18 bases separating them. In DNA form, the CDR3 reads TGCGCCAGCAGCTACGGGACTGGGGGAGATAACACTGAAGCTTTCTTT. It codes for CASSYGTGGDNTEAFF.

The rearrangement joins TRBV7-9 to TRBJ2-2, with TRBD2 matching over 9 bases. Germline V gene data show CDR1 as SEHNR and CDR2 as FQNEAQ (reference sequence). J lost 4 bases, V lost 5 bases, and 8 bases had no gene match. The CDR3 is 16 amino acids. CDR3 loop: CASSKEAGGGTGELFF. In nucleotides, the CDR3 is TGTGCCAGCAGCAAAGAAGCGGGGGGCGGCACCGGGGAGCTGTTTTTT.

This chain links TRBV2 with TRBJ2-7; tentatively, D is TRBD1 (6 bases). The germline V gene has CDR1 SNHLY and CDR2 FYNNEI. V lost 1 base, J lost 12 bases, and 10 bases lay in between. The length of the CDR3 is 11 residues. The CDR3 reads CASSEDTGRYF. The DNA for the CDR3 is TGTGCCAGCAGTGAAGATACAGGGCGGTACTTC.